This T cell receptor (beta chain) originates from a study of blood T cell repertoires in COVID-19. Study at large: The United States, Italy and Spain were the sources of the acute and convalescent COVID-19 samples. The cDNA or gDNA used as material had been derived from T cells, B-cell-depleted T cells, or PBMCs.

Original handling: Counts of nucleated cells, estimated from reference gene primer amplification, were obtained. The table came from immunoSEQ multiplex PCR; TCRdb's copy has only in-frame clones and leaves some out. D and trimming were read from the DNA, whereas the V and J calls and clone size are those reported in that table. This sample has 130,000 or so clones, with about 89% found just once. Seattle's cohort entered during active infection and was followed longitudinally. The sequence was collected from a woman between 65 and 79 years old with COVID-19, enrolled during active disease. Sequencing was performed on peripheral blood.

CDR3: CASSVGQGNYNEQFF. The DNA of the CDR3 is TGTGCCAGCAGTGTCGGGCAGGGGAACTACAATGAGCAGTTCTTC. The chain carries TRBV6-4 and TRBJ2-1; a possible D gene is TRBD1 (6 bases). Germline V gives CDR1 MRHNA, CDR2 SNTAGT. This CDR3 has 15 amino acids. V lost 4 bases and J lost 3, with 13 bases in between.